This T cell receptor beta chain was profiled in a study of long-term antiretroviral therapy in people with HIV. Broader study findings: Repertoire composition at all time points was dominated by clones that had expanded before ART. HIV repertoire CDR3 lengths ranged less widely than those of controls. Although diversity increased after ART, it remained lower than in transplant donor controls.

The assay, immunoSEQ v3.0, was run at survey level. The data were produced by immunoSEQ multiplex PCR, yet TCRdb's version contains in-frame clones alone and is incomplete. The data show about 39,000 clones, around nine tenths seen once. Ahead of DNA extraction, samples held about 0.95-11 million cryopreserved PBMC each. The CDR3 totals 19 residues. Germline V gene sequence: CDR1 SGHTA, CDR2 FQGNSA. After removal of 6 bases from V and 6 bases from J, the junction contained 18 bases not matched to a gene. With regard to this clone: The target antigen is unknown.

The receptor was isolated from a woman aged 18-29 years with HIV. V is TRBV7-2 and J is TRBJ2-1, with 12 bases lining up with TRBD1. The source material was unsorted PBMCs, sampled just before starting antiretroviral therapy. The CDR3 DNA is TGTGCCAGCAGTGCGGCCCCCCCGGGACAGGGGGCTCGCTCCAATGAGCAGTTCTTC. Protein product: CASSAAPPGQGARSNEQFF.